The rows below give T cell receptor beta chains drawn from one sample of a study of CD8+CD57+ T cells in acquired aplastic anemia. TCRdb itself ran the reads through MiXCR, one entry per CDR3 protein. The sample records some 180,000 distinct CDR3 sequences, 46% being singletons. The sequenced material came from sorted CD4+, CD8+, or CD8+CD57+ T cells (not recorded which) from PBMCs. These TCRs come from a human donor in good health. Each CDR3 is given with its conserved first and last residue. D genes are given only for firm matches. A clone size is listed for some rows: how often the clone was seen (once, few, many), or a class if it is expanded.

v_call	j_call	d_call	clone_size	cdr3_nt	cdr3_aa
TRBV7-2	TRBJ2-2	-	many	TGTGCCAGCAGCTACACCGGGGAGCTGTTTTTT	CASSYTGELFF
TRBV27	TRBJ2-7	TRBD2	-	TGTGCCAGCAGTATGTCTAGCGGGAGGTTAGCCTACGAGCAGTACTTC	CASSMSSGRLAYEQYF
TRBV2	TRBJ2-7	-	few	TGTGCCAGCAGGTGGACAGTGGGCGAGCAGTACTTC	CASRWTVGEQYF
TRBV20-1	TRBJ1-2	-	many	TGCAGTGCCCCTTACTTAGATCGTGGCTACACCTTC	CSAPYLDRGYTF
TRBV7-2	TRBJ2-7	TRBD2	many	TGTGCCAGCAGCTCAGCGGGGGGGTACGAGCAGTACTTC	CASSSAGGYEQYF
TRBV5-1	TRBJ1-1	TRBD1	many	TGCGCCAGCAGCTCGGGATTCGGGGACAGTAACACTGAAGCTTTCTTT	CASSSGFGDSNTEAFF
TRBV25-1	TRBJ2-6	-	many	TGTGCCAGCAGTGAATTTACCTCTGGGGCCAACGTCCTGACTTTC	CASSEFTSGANVLTF
TRBV2	TRBJ2-7	-	-	TGTGCCTCGGGCAGGGGCTACGAGCAGTACTTC	CASGRGYEQYF
TRBV7-9	TRBJ2-5	-	-	TGTGCCAGCAGGTCGGGATTCCAAGAGACCCAGTACTTC	CASRSGFQETQYF
TRBV19	TRBJ2-2	-	-	TGTGCCAGTAGTATGGGACGGAGGAACACCGGGGAGCTGTTTTTT	CASSMGRRNTGELFF
TRBV7-2	TRBJ1-6	-	many	TGTGCCAGCAGCGGATCTGGATCCCTCCACTTT	CASSGSGSLHF
TRBV18	TRBJ1-2	-	-	TGTGCCAGCTCACGATCGGAGGTGGATGGCTACACCTTC	CASSRSEVDGYTF
TRBV29-1	TRBJ1-1	-	few	TGCAGCGTTGGAGCTCTAGACGCTTTCTTT	CSVGALDAFF
TRBV6-1	TRBJ2-5	-	-	TGTACCAGCATGTGGGGGAGGCACCAAGAGACCCAGTACTTC	CTSMWGRHQETQYF
TRBV24-1	TRBJ2-3	TRBD2	-	TGTGCCACCAGTGATCGGGGGACTAGCGGGACCTATACGCAGTATTTT	CATSDRGTSGTYTQYF
TRBV6-2/TRBV6-3	TRBJ1-2	-	-	TGTGCCAGCAGTGACGGACCCCAGACCCACTATGGCTACACCTTC	CASSDGPQTHYGYTF
TRBV19	TRBJ2-2	-	many	TGTGCCAGTAGTATTCAGGCGAACACCGGGGAGCTGTTTTTT	CASSIQANTGELFF
TRBV2	TRBJ1-1	-	many	TGTGCCAGCAGTGTACGGAACACTGAAGCTTTCTTT	CASSVRNTEAFF
TRBV14	TRBJ1-2	-	-	TGTGCCAGCAGCCAAGATCCCGCCCTCAGGGGATACTATGGCTACACCTTC	CASSQDPALRGYYGYTF
TRBV19	TRBJ1-5	TRBD1	-	TGTGCCAGTAGTATAGCCTTGGGACAGACGCGTCAGCCCCAGCATTTT	CASSIALGQTRQPQHF
TRBV7-3	TRBJ1-1	-	-	TGTGCCAGCAGCTTAGTTAGGGGCGCTGAAGCTTTCTTT	CASSLVRGAEAFF
TRBV5-1	TRBJ1-2	-	many	TGCGCCAGCAGCTCCGGGGGCGGCAACTATGGCTACACCTTC	CASSSGGGNYGYTF
TRBV11-2	TRBJ2-1	TRBD2	-	TGTGCCAGCAGCTTAGGAGTCTCTAGCGGGACCTACAATGAGCAGTTCTTC	CASSLGVSSGTYNEQFF
TRBV5-4	TRBJ2-7	-	-	TGTGCCAGCAACAGTCCGGGTTCCTACGAGCGGTACTTC	CASNSPGSYERYF
TRBV11-2	TRBJ2-1	-	-	TGTGCCAGCAGCTTAGAGGTGAAAGGGTATCATGAGCAGTTCTTC	CASSLEVKGYHEQFF
TRBV10-3	TRBJ2-3	TRBD2	-	TGTGCCATCAGTGAGGGACTAGCGGGGGTCACAGATACGCAGTATTTT	CAISEGLAGVTDTQYF
TRBV24-1	TRBJ1-5	-	-	TGTGCCAGCAGCTTAGGCCGGGGGATGGTTCAGCCCCAGCATTTT	CASSLGRGMVQPQHF
TRBV6-1	TRBJ1-3	-	-	TGTGCCAGCATCGAAAGGTCAAGCTCGTTCTCTGGAAACACCATATATTTT	CASIERSSSFSGNTIYF
TRBV6-1	TRBJ1-2	-	many	TGTGCCAGCAGTGAAACACTGACCTATGGCTACACCTTC	CASSETLTYGYTF
TRBV12-5	TRBJ1-1	-	many	TGTGCTAGTGACCAGACAGTTACTACGAGGGGAGCTTTCTTT	CASDQTVTTRGAFF
TRBV10-1	TRBJ2-5	TRBD1	few	TGCGCCAGCAGTGAGCATCAACAGGGGGACGAGACCCAGTACTTC	CASSEHQQGDETQYF
TRBV2	TRBJ1-1	-	-	TGTGCCAGCAGTCTCGATAATCTTAGGGGCACTGAAGCTTTCTTT	CASSLDNLRGTEAFF
TRBV2	TRBJ1-4	-	-	TGTGCCAGCAGTGAAGCGCAAAGGGTGCGGAATGAAAAACTGTTTTTT	CASSEAQRVRNEKLFF
TRBV19	TRBJ1-2	-	few	TGTGCCAGTACTAGTTCGAACAGGAGGTCCTATGGCTACACCTTC	CASTSSNRRSYGYTF
TRBV2	TRBJ2-5	TRBD2	-	TGTGCCAGCAGTGCATATAGCGGGGGGGAAGAGACCCAGTACTTC	CASSAYSGGEETQYF
TRBV9	TRBJ2-7	TRBD2	-	TGTGCCAGCAGCTGGACTAGCGTTGGAGAGCAGTACTTC	CASSWTSVGEQYF
TRBV7-9	TRBJ1-2	-	-	TGTGCCAGCAGCCACCAACATGGCTACACCTTC	CASSHQHGYTF
TRBV10-3	TRBJ1-1	-	-	TGTGCCATCACGGGGACAACGAACACTGAAGCTTTCTTT	CAITGTTNTEAFF